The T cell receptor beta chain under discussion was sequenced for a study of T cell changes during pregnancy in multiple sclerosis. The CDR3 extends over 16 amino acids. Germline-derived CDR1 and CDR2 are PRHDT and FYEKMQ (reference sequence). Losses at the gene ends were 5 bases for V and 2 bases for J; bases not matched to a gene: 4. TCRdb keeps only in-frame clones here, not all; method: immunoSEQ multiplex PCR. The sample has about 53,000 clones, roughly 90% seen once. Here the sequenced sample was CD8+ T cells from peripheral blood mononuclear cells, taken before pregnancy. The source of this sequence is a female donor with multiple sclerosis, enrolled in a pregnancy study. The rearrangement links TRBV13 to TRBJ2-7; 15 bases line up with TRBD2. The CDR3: CASSRRTSGGAYEQYF. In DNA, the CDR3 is TGTGCCAGCAGCCGACGGACTAGCGGGGGGGCCTACGAGCAGTACTTC.